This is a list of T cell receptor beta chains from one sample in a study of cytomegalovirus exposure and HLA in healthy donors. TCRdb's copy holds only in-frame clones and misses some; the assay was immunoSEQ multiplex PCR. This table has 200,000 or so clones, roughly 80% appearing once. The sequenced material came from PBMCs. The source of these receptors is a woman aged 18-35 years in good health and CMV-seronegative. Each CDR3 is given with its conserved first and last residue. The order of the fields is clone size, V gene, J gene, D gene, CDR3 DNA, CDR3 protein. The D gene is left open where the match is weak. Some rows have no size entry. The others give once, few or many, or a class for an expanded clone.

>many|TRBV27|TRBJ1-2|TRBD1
TGTGCCAGCGGTGAACCCGGGACAGGAGACTATGGCTACACCTTC
CASGEPGTGDYGYTF
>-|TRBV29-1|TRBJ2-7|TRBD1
TGCAGCGTTGAGGAGGACAGGAACTATCCCTACGAGCAGTACTTC
CSVEEDRNYPYEQYF
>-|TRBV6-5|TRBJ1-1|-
TGTGCCAGCCAACAGGGAGGAAGGTTTGAAGCTTTCTTT
CASQQGGRFEAFF
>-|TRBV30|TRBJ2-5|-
TGTGCCTGGAGCTTTTCCAGTGGGAGAGAGACCCAGTACTTC
CAWSFSSGRETQYF
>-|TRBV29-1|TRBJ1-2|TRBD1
TGCAGCGTTGAAGAGCCGTCCGGGACAGCGTTCTATGGCTACACCTTC
CSVEEPSGTAFYGYTF
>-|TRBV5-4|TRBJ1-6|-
TGTGCCAGCAGCAGGAAACGGGACAACCGGAATTCACCCCTCCACTTT
CASSRKRDNRNSPLHF
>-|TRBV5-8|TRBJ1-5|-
TGTGCCAGCAGCTTGGTTCCACAGCCCCAGCATTTT
CASSLVPQPQHF
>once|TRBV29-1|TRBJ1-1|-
TGCAGCGTTGTTGGGCAGACGAACACTGAAGCTTTCTTT
CSVVGQTNTEAFF
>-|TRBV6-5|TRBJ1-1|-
TGTGCCAGCAGTTACCGCAGGATGAGCACTGAAGCTTTCTTT
CASSYRRMSTEAFF
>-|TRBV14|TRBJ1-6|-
TGTGCCAGCAGCCCGCGAGCAGTCAATTCACCCCTCCACTTT
CASSPRAVNSPLHF
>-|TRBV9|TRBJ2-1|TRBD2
TGTGCCAGCAGCGCTGCCGTACTAGCGGGAGACCATGAGCAGTTCTTC
CASSAAVLAGDHEQFF
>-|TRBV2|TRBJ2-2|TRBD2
TGTGCCAGCAGTGGAACTAGCGGGAGAGTATCCGGGGAGCTGTTTTTT
CASSGTSGRVSGELFF
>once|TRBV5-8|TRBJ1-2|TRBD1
TGTGCCAGCAGCTGGACAGGAAACTATGGCTACACCTTC
CASSWTGNYGYTF
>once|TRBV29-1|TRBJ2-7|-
TGCAGCGTTGTTGGCCAATACGAGCAGTACTTC
CSVVGQYEQYF
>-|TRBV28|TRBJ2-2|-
TGTGCCAGCAGTGCCCCGGACTGGGCGAACACCGGGGAGCTGTTTTTT
CASSAPDWANTGELFF
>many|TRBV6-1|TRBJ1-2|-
TGTGCCAGCAGTGGGAGGGCGCTGTTAACCTATGGCTACACCTTC
CASSGRALLTYGYTF
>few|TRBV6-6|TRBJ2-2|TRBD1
TGTGCCAGCAGTCCGGGACAGGGAGTCGGGGAGCTGTTTTTT
CASSPGQGVGELFF
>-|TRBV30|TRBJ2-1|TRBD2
TGTGCCTGGAGCGGAGATTCGACTAGCGGGAAAGAGAGCTCCTACAATGAGCAGTTCTTC
CAWSGDSTSGKESSYNEQFF
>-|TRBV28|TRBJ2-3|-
TGTGCCACCGGGGGAAGGGCACACACAGATACGCAGTATTTT
CATGGRAHTDTQYF
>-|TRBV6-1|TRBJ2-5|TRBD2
TGTGCCAGCATTACTGTGGGGGGGTCCGGGGAGACCCAGTACTTC
CASITVGGSGETQYF
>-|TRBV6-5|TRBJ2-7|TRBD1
TGTGCCAGCAACCGAAGACAGGGGACCATCCACGAGCAGTACTTC
CASNRRQGTIHEQYF
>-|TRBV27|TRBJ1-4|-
TGTGCCAGCAGCCTCCGGGACCCGGGTGAAAAACTGTTTTTT
CASSLRDPGEKLFF